The rows below give T cell receptor beta chains drawn from one sample of a study of shared clonotypes between healthy human individuals. Repertoires were generated with immunoSEQ multiplex PCR, while TCRdb's copy carries only in-frame clones and drops some. The sample lists about 1,500,000 clones; around 97% were seen once. Material for sequencing was naive CD4+ T cells sorted from blood. The receptors were gathered from a man aged 25 to 40 in good health. Both conserved end residues are part of each CDR3. Each record gives: CDR3 protein, CDR3 DNA, clone size, D gene, J gene, V gene. The D gene is left open where the match is weak. Not all rows give a size; the values are once, few, many and, for expanded clones, a class.

CASSERDRGAGELFF | TGTGCCAGCAGTGAAAGGGACAGGGGAGCCGGGGAGCTGTTTTTT | NA | TRBD1 | TRBJ2-2 | TRBV6-1
CASSQDHLAGGVETQYF | TGCGCCAGCAGCCAAGATCACTTAGCGGGAGGGGTAGAGACCCAGTACTTC | NA | TRBD2 | TRBJ2-5 | TRBV4-1
CASSPADRATEAFF | TGTGCCAGCAGCCCTGCGGACAGGGCCACTGAAGCTTTCTTT | NA | TRBD1 | TRBJ1-1 | TRBV5-4
CASSHIPRLGIVETQYF | TGTGCCAGCAGCCACATCCCCCGATTAGGCATCGTGGAGACCCAGTACTTC | NA | NA | TRBJ2-5 | TRBV14
CSASITDTQYF | TGCAGTGCTAGCATTACAGATACGCAGTATTTT | NA | NA | TRBJ2-3 | TRBV20-1
CASSPLAARYNEQFF | TGTGCCAGCTCTCCACTAGCGGCCAGATACAATGAGCAGTTCTTC | few | TRBD2 | TRBJ2-1 | TRBV18
CAWSVLASGSYDTQYF | TGTGCCTGGAGTGTATTGGCTAGCGGGAGTTACGATACGCAGTATTTT | NA | TRBD2 | TRBJ2-3 | TRBV30
CASSFRLGNNEQFF | TGTGCCAGCAGCTTCAGACTAGGAAACAATGAGCAGTTCTTC | NA | NA | TRBJ2-1 | TRBV7-9
CAIRDSPSTDTQYF | TGTGCCATCAGAGACTCACCTAGCACAGATACGCAGTATTTT | once | NA | TRBJ2-3 | TRBV10-3
CASSQDAVAGSSDTQYF | TGCGCCAGCAGCCAAGATGCGGTAGCGGGATCCTCAGATACGCAGTATTTT | NA | TRBD2 | TRBJ2-3 | TRBV4-3
CASSPRDSLNLYNEQFF | TGTGCCAGCTCACCCCGGGACAGCCTTAACCTATACAATGAGCAGTTCTTC | NA | TRBD1 | TRBJ2-1 | TRBV18
CASSPRTKATGDYTF | TGTGCCAGCAGTCCGAGGACCAAGGCGACAGGGGACTACACCTTC | NA | TRBD1 | TRBJ1-2 | TRBV28